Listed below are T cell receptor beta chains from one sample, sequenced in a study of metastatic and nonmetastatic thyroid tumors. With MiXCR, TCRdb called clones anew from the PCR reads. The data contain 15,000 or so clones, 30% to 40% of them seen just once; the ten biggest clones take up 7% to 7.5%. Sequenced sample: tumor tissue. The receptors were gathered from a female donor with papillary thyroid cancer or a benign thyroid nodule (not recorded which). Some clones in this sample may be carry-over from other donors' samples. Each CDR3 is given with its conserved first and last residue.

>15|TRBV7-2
CASSPLGTGVDEQYF
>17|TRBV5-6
CASSLGPASSGANVLTF
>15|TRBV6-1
CASTQNPAGIYEQYF
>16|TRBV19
CASSIGETGYQETQYF
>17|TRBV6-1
CASSEETGTGGHNEQFF
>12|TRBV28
CASTDSNEKLFF
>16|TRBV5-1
CASRPGLAGGQETQYF
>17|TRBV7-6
CASSLEGGFAYNSPLHF
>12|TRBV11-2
CASSLSRREQYF
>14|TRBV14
CASSRLDRVYGYTF
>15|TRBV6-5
CASSYGTGGPETQYF
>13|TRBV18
CASSPFHPYEQYF
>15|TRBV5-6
CASSLIQAANYGYTF
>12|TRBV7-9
CASSLGGGEQYF
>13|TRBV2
CASRVRQNTEAFF
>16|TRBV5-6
CASSPGPGGSNEKLFF
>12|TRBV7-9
CASSFGSGPQHF
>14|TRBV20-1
CSASTSGPPGTQYF
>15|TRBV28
CASRRSGARTGELFF
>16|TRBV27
CASSKNGRGRLETQYF
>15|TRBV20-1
CSARQSAGGTYEQYF
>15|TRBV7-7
CASSLGTGPTGELFF
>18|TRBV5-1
CASSFPGTSGSSYNEQFF
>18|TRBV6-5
CASSLEWGEGWRNTEAFF
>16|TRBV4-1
CASSRDRAPGAYEQYF
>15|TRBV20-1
CSALRLAGGPNEQFF
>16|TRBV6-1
CASSEAGQGAHQPQHF
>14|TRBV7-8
CASSPRTSGGTQYF
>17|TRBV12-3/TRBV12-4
CASSFQFGGPNTGELFF
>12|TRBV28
CASSLFGGELFF
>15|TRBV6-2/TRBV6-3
CASSYPSGKPYEQYF
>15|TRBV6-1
CASIRGGVSTDTQYF
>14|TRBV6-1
CASAGTAKNQPQHF
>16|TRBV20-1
CSARDSDRAYSYEQYF
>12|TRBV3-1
CASSQSNYGYTF
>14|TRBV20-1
CSGVGGGARNEQFF
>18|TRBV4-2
CASSRTESAASSYNEQFF
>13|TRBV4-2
CASSQGDQETQYF
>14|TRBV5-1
CASSLRAGTYEQYF
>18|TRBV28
CASSTIREWGRKAYEQYF
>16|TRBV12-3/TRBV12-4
CASTLGLAGVKDTQYF